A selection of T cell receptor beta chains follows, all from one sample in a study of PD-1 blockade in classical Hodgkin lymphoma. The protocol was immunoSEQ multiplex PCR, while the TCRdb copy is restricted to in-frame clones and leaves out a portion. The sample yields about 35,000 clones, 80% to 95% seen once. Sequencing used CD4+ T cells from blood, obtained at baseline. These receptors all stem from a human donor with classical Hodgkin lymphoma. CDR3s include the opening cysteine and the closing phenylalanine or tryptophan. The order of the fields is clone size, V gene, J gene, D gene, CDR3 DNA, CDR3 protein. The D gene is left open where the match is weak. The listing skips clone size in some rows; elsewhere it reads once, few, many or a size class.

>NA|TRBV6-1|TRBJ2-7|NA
TGTGCCAGCAGTGAGTCCCTAGGGGCACCTAACTACGAGCAGTACTTC
CASSESLGAPNYEQYF
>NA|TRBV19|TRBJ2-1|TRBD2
TGTGCCAGTAGTATCACGGGACTAGCGGGAGGCCCCGCCCACAATGAGCAGTTCTTC
CASSITGLAGGPAHNEQFF
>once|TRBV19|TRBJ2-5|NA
TGTGCCAGCTCTGATCCCGGGGGGCAGGGGTCTAGGGAGACCCAGTACTTC
CASSDPGGQGSRETQYF
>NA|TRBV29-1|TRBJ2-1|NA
TGCAGCGTGGGGGACGTGGTGGGGTGGGATGAGCAGTTCTTC
CSVGDVVGWDEQFF
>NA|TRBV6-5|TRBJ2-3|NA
TGTGCCAGCAGGATGAGCGGTAGGAGGGGAGATACGCAGTATTTT
CASRMSGRRGDTQYF
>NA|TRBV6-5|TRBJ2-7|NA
TGTGCCAGCAGTCCGCTCGGGCGGGCGTACGAGCAGTACTTC
CASSPLGRAYEQYF
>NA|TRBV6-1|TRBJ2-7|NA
TGTGCCAGTTCGCAGACCTACGAGCAGTACTTC
CASSQTYEQYF
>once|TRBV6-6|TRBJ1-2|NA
TGTGCCAGCAGAACTATACGAACGCAGGCCTTGTATGGCTACACCTTC
CASRTIRTQALYGYTF
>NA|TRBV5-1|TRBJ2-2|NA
TGCGCCAGCAGCTCTGGGACGGGCACCGGGGAGCTGTTTTTT
CASSSGTGTGELFF
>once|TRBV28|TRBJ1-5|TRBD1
TGTGCCAGCACCTATAAGGCAGGGGGATATCAGCCCCAGCATTTT
CASTYKAGGYQPQHF
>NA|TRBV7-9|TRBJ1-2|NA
TGTGCCAGCAGCCGGATTGGGTACTATGGCTACACCTTC
CASSRIGYYGYTF
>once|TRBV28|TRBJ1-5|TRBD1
TGTGCCAGCAGTTTTAGGGGGCAGGGTCAGCCCCAGCATTTT
CASSFRGQGQPQHF
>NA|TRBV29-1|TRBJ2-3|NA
TGCAGCGCAGGTACAGATACGCAGTATTTT
CSAGTDTQYF
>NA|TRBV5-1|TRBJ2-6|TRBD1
TGCGCCAGCAGCTGGGGGACAGCCGACGTCCTGACTTTC
CASSWGTADVLTF
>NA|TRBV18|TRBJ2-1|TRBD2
TGTGCCAGCTCACCCGGACTAGCTTGGGAGCAGTTCTTC
CASSPGLAWEQFF
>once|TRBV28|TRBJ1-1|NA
TGTGCCAGCAAGTTAGGGGGGGCCCTAAGGGAAGCTTTCTTT
CASKLGGALREAFF
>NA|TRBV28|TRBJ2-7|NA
TGTGCCAGCAGTTTAGAATTAGCCTGGAAGGGTTACGAGCAGTACTTC
CASSLELAWKGYEQYF
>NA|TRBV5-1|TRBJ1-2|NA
NA
CASSLAVGLGTF
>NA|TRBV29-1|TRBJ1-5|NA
TGCAGCGTTGTCGGTCAGGGGAGGAATCAGCCCCAGCATTTT
CSVVGQGRNQPQHF